A single sample is the source of the 32 T cell receptor beta chains below, sequenced in a study of shared clonotypes between healthy human individuals. Clones were read by immunoSEQ multiplex PCR, and TCRdb kept only the in-frame ones, dropping some. The table shows about 1,500,000 clones, with over 95% occurring only once. The material sequenced was naive CD4+ T cells sorted from blood. The subset is: CD45RA+ positively selected. These receptors all come from a man in his thirties or forties in good health.

The V call is TRBV6-5, the J call TRBJ1-3; D not certain. The germline gives CDR1 MNHEY, CDR2 SVGAGI. The CDR3 totals 15 residues. The V end was cut by 2 bases, the J end by 0 bases, with 8 bases between. The CDR3: CASSYDGSSGNTIYF. The CDR3 bases are TGTGCCAGCAGTTACGACGGCAGCTCTGGAAACACCATATATTTT.

V and J are TRBV2 and TRBJ2-1; 7 nucleotides align to TRBD2. Losses at the gene ends were 6 bases for V and 5 bases for J; bases not matched to a gene: 13. This CDR3 contains 16 residues. Germline CDR1 is SNHLY and CDR2 is FYNNEI. The CDR3: CASRVTGTTIDNEQFF. CDR3 sequence (DNA): TGTGCCAGCAGGGTAACCGGGACTACTATAGACAATGAGCAGTTCTTC.

The gene calls are TRBV28 and TRBJ2-3, with 9 bases fitting TRBD2. Per the germline V gene, CDR1 is MDHEN and CDR2 is SYDVKM. The CDR3 runs to 16 residues. Trimming cost V 7 bases and J 0 bases; bases outside gene matches: 8. The CDR3 protein is CASTSPTSGSTDTQYF. The CDR3 DNA follows: TGTGCCAGCACCTCCCCCACTAGCGGGAGCACAGATACGCAGTATTTT. Full variable domain (rest looked up from reference TRBV28 and TRBJ2-3): DVKVTQSSRYLVKRTGEKVFLECVQDMDHENMFWYRQDPGLGLRLIYFSYDVKMKEKGDIPEGYSVSREKKERFSLILESASTNQTSMYLCASTSPTSGSTDTQYFGPGTRLTVL.

The chain links TRBV6-4 to TRBJ2-7, with unresolved D. This CDR3 region has 13 residues. V was trimmed by 8 bases and J by 6 bases, leaving 17 bases between them. Germline CDR1 reads MRHNA; CDR2 reads SNTAGT. This CDR3 is CASAPGPAGEQYF. The CDR3 DNA sequence: TGTGCCAGCGCTCCCGGGCCGGCCGGCGAGCAGTACTTC.

The chain couples TRBV5-4 to TRBJ2-7; 7 bases are shared with TRBD2. Germline V CDR1 and CDR2: SGHNT, YYREEE (reference sequence). V lost 3 bases and J lost 0; bases outside the gene matches: 3. CDR3 size: 14 residues. Here the CDR3 reads CASSSWGGSYEQYF. The CDR3 DNA sequence: TGTGCCAGCAGCTCCTGGGGGGGCTCCTACGAGCAGTACTTC.

V gene TRBV6-5 combines with J gene TRBJ2-7; 11 bases align to TRBD1. V shed 5 bases and J 6 bases; nucleotides not matched to a gene: 9. Looked up from germline, CDR1 is MNHEY and CDR2 is SVGAGI. This CDR3 contains 15 residues. CDR3 nucleotide sequence: TGTGCCAGCAGTGGCCGCCGGGACAGGGGGTCCGAGCAGTACTTC. Translation gives CASSGRRDRGSEQYF.

The chain recombines TRBV11-3 with TRBJ2-7; 9 bases align to TRBD2. J lost 7 bases, V lost 4 bases, and 11 bases had no gene match. The CDR3 contains 15 residues. Germline loops: CDR1 SGHNT, CDR2 YENEEA. The CDR3 spells CASSSRTSEGSEQYF. CDR3 in DNA: TGTGCCAGCAGCTCTAGGACTAGCGAGGGGAGTGAGCAGTACTTC.

The rearrangement joins TRBV19 to TRBJ1-5, with D tentatively TRBD1 (6 bases). V shed 0 bases and J shed 5 bases, with 11 bases lying between them. Per germline, CDR1 LNHDA and CDR2 SQIVND (reference sequence). This CDR3 has 15 residues. The CDR3 spells CASSIEAGEHQPQHF. CDR3 DNA sequence: TGTGCCAGTAGTATAGAGGCAGGGGAGCATCAGCCCCAGCATTTT.

The V gene is TRBV5-1, the J gene TRBJ2-3, with TRBD1 matching over 9 bases. Germline CDR1 and CDR2: SGHRS and YFSETQ. V lost 1 base, J lost 5 bases, and 5 bases stayed unmatched. CDR3 length equals 15 residues. The CDR3 coding sequence is TGCGCCAGCAGCTTGTTAGGGACAGGGCTAGATACGCAGTATTTT. It translates to CASSLLGTGLDTQYF.

CDR3 in DNA: TGCGCCAGCAGCCAAGACTACAGGGGCATTGAGCAGTTCTTC. Translating gives CASSQDYRGIEQFF. The chain links TRBV4-3 to TRBJ2-1, with 7 bases aligning to TRBD1. This CDR3 is built from 14 residues. Germline lookup yields CDR1 LGHNA and CDR2 YSLEER. The trim removed 0 bases at V and 9 bases at J, leaving 5 bases unmatched.

Concerning this clone itself: Other DNA sequences from this sample encode an identical CDR3 as well. The chain is built from TRBV7-2 and TRBJ2-6; no firm D call. The germline V gene encodes CDR1 SGHTA and CDR2 FQGNSA. Trimming stripped 6 bases from V and 4 bases from J, with 7 bases between. This CDR3 has 13 amino acids. The CDR3 here is CASSLTGANVLTF. CDR3 nucleotide sequence: TGTGCCAGCAGTTTAACAGGGGCCAACGTCCTGACTTTC.

The V gene is TRBV28, the J gene TRBJ2-7; D not resolved. The germline V gene has CDR1 MDHEN and CDR2 SYDVKM. Trimming removed 4 bases at V and 3 bases at J, with 10 bases between. The CDR3 has 13 residues. The DNA of the CDR3 is TGTGCCAGCAGTTCCACCTCCCTCTACGAGCAGTACTTC. This translates into CASSSTSLYEQYF.

Concerning this clone: Other DNA sequences in the same sample also yield this CDR3. The chain has TRBV18 and TRBJ2-5, with D unresolved. Germline CDR1 reads KGHSH; CDR2 reads LQKENI. The V end lost 2 bases, the J end lost 1 base, and 2 bases lay between the germline ends. The CDR3 consists of 12 residues. The CDR3 region is CASSPAQETQYF. CDR3 DNA: TGTGCCAGCTCACCAGCCCAAGAGACCCAGTACTTC.

This clone was found a few times. V and J are TRBV27 and TRBJ2-7; D is ambiguous. The CDR3 length is 14 residues. Trimming cost V 4 bases and J 2 bases, with 12 bases left between them. Germline V gene data show CDR1 as MNHEY and CDR2 as SMNVEV (reference sequence). CDR3 sequence reads: CASSSRLGPYEQYF. The CDR3 nucleotides read TGTGCCAGCAGTTCAAGACTCGGCCCCTACGAGCAGTACTTC.

This sequence joins TRBV9 and TRBJ2-2, with 7 bases fitting TRBD2. The CDR3 runs 20 residues. Trimming removed 1 base from V and 4 bases from J; junction bases left unmatched: 19. CDR1 and CDR2 from the germline V gene are SGDLS and YYNGEE. The CDR3, as DNA: TGTGCCAGCAGCGTAACGTCTATTGGGTGGACTAGAGGCAGCACCGGGGAGCTGTTTTTT. Translating it yields CASSVTSIGWTRGSTGELFF.

This clone was seen only once. The chain combines TRBV30 with TRBJ1-4; 8 nucleotides match TRBD1. J lost 6 bases, V lost 4 bases, and 13 bases had no gene match. Looked up from germline, CDR1 is GTSNPN and CDR2 is SVGIG (reference sequence). The CDR3 is 16 residues long. The CDR3 sequence: CAWKGRVPTGDEKLFF. The CDR3, as DNA: TGTGCCTGGAAAGGTCGTGTGCCGACAGGGGATGAAAAACTGTTTTTT.

V and J are TRBV11-2 and TRBJ1-4; no clear D. The CDR3 has 14 amino acids. Per the germline V gene, CDR1 is SGHAT and CDR2 is FQNNGV. Trimming removed 5 bases from V and 8 bases from J, with 15 bases in between. CDR3 region: CASSPRGKWEKLFF. In DNA form, the CDR3 reads TGTGCCAGCAGCCCACGAGGGAAATGGGAAAAACTGTTTTTT.

This sequence joins TRBV18 and TRBJ1-4; weak D call: TRBD1 (5 bases). CDR3 length equals 13 residues. The germline V and J ends were trimmed by 6 bases and 8 bases, with 13 bases remaining between them. Germline CDR1 KGHSH, CDR2 LQKENI. The CDR3: CASSIGEGEKLFF. The CDR3 DNA reads TGTGCCAGCTCCATAGGGGAGGGCGAAAAACTGTTTTTT.

The gene calls are TRBV7-2 and TRBJ1-5; TRBD1 matches at 7 bases. The CDR3 spans 15 residues. The trim removed 3 bases at V and 2 bases at J, leaving 4 bases unmatched. Germline CDR1 SGHTA, CDR2 FQGNSA. In nucleotides, the CDR3 is TGTGCCAGCAGCTTCCAGGGGGGGGGCAATCAGCCCCAGCATTTT. Its protein is CASSFQGGGNQPQHF.

This rearrangement joins TRBV30 to TRBJ1-5, with D possibly being TRBD1 (6 bases). The V end lost 0 bases, the J end lost 2 bases, and 11 bases lay between the germline ends. The CDR3 has 15 residues. The germline gives CDR1 GTSNPN, CDR2 SVGIG (reference sequence). The CDR3 protein is CAWSVVTGGNQPQHF. Written as DNA, the CDR3 is TGTGCCTGGAGTGTTGTGACAGGAGGCAATCAGCCCCAGCATTTT.

The rearrangement uses TRBV7-6 and TRBJ2-5; D is undetermined. Trimming removed 3 bases from V and 5 bases from J, with 13 bases in between. The CDR3 extends over 14 amino acids. Germline CDR1 is SGHVS and CDR2 is FNYEAQ. The CDR3 protein is CASSFGGEGETQYF. CDR3 coding DNA: TGTGCCAGCAGCTTTGGTGGCGAAGGGGAGACCCAGTACTTC.

The chain carries TRBV25-1 and TRBJ2-2, with D possibly matching TRBD2 (6 bases). The CDR3 length is 16 residues. V lost 1 base and J 13 bases, leaving 22 bases between the germline ends. Germline values: CDR1 MGHDK, CDR2 SYGVNS. DNA for the CDR3: TGTGCCAGCAGTGAATCAATCGGCCAGGGAGGTTGGTTGCTGTTTTTT. It codes for CASSESIGQGGWLLFF.

The chain links TRBV28 to TRBJ1-5; TRBD1 is a possible D gene (5 bases). CDR1 and CDR2 from the germline V gene are MDHEN and SYDVKM. The CDR3 runs 15 residues. V lost 2 bases and J lost 7, with 15 bases in between. The DNA for the CDR3 is TGTGCCAGCAGTTTAGGGGGGGAAGGAAAACAGCCCCAGCATTTT. It specifies CASSLGGEGKQPQHF. Full variable domain (outside the CDR3, taken from reference TRBV28 and TRBJ1-5): DVKVTQSSRYLVKRTGEKVFLECVQDMDHENMFWYRQDPGLGLRLIYFSYDVKMKEKGDIPEGYSVSREKKERFSLILESASTNQTSMYLCASSLGGEGKQPQHFGDGTRLSIL.

The chain uses TRBV11-2 and TRBJ2-6; 7 bases match TRBD1. CDR3 length equals 16 residues. V lost 11 bases and J lost 1; bases outside the gene matches: 11. Germline V gene data show CDR1 as SGHAT and CDR2 as FQNNGV. CDR3 loop: CALLGDSPSGANVLTF. CDR3 coding DNA: TGTGCCCTCCTGGGGGACAGCCCTTCTGGGGCCAACGTCCTGACTTTC.

V usage is TRBV5-4 and J usage is TRBJ2-3; 10 bases match TRBD2. The CDR3 extends over 16 amino acids. Trimming removed 4 bases from V and 3 bases from J; junction bases left unmatched: 8. Per the germline V gene, CDR1 is SGHNT and CDR2 is YYREEE (reference sequence). CDR3 DNA sequence: TGTGCCAGCAGCATGAGACTAGCGGGCACTACAGATACGCAGTATTTT. Translated, it gives CASSMRLAGTTDTQYF.

CDR3 in amino acids: CASSMGGQVINQPQHF. The DNA of the CDR3 is TGTGCCAGTAGTATGGGCGGGCAGGTCATCAATCAGCCCCAGCATTTT. This sequence joins TRBV19 and TRBJ1-5; D call uncertain. This CDR3 has 16 amino acids. CDR1 is LNHDA, CDR2 SQIVND, per germline (reference sequence). V lost 3 bases and J 3 bases, leaving 15 bases between the germline ends.

The chain couples TRBV7-3 to TRBJ2-7, with 7 bases lining up with TRBD1. Trimming at V came to 5 bases and at J to 2 bases, leaving 3 bases not matched to a gene. The CDR3 contains 13 residues. Germline V gives CDR1 SGHTA, CDR2 FQGTGA. The CDR3 DNA reads as TGTGCCAGCAGCCAAGGGACAGCCTACGAGCAGTACTTC. Translated: CASSQGTAYEQYF.

DNA for the CDR3: TGTGCCAGCAGTTCAGGGGCCTACGAGCAGTACTTC. This sequence encodes CASSSGAYEQYF. This chain joins TRBV6-1 and TRBJ2-7; D perhaps matches TRBD1 (6 bases). This CDR3 has 12 amino acids. Germline V gene data show CDR1 as MNHNS and CDR2 as SASEGT. V was pared by 5 bases and J by 2 bases, with 7 bases between.

The gene calls are TRBV7-9 and TRBJ1-5; TRBD1 might be the D (5 bases). The V end was cut by 5 bases, the J end by 0 bases, with 11 bases between. Per germline, CDR1 SEHNR and CDR2 FQNEAQ (reference sequence). The CDR3 length is 15 residues. The CDR3 bases are TGTGCCAGCAGCCCCCAGGGATTTAGCAATCAGCCCCAGCATTTT. This encodes CASSPQGFSNQPQHF.

The chain recombines TRBV28 with TRBJ2-3; 10 nucleotides line up with TRBD1. V was clipped by 2 bases and J by 0 bases; unmatched bases: 5. CDR1 is MDHEN, CDR2 SYDVKM, per germline. The CDR3 length is 17 residues. The CDR3 coding sequence is TGTGCCAGCAGTTTACTCTTGACAGGGGGCAGCACAGATACGCAGTATTTT. Its protein is CASSLLLTGGSTDTQYF.

This clone was observed a single time. The V and J genes are TRBV18 and TRBJ2-7, with 11 bases fitting TRBD2. CDR1 is KGHSH, CDR2 LQKENI, per germline. Germline trimming cut 4 bases from V and 5 bases from J; bases unmatched to any gene: 13. The CDR3 covers 17 residues. CDR3 DNA sequence: TGTGCCAGCTCACGTGTAGCCGGGACTAGCGGTGTCGACGAGCAGTACTTC. It is translated as CASSRVAGTSGVDEQYF.

V gene TRBV14 combines with J gene TRBJ2-3, with a tentative D call TRBD2 (6 bases). In germline, CDR1 is SGHDN, CDR2 FVKESK. Trimming removed 0 bases from V and 0 bases from J, with 16 bases in between. The CDR3 length is 18 residues. Written as DNA, the CDR3 is TGTGCCAGCAGCCAAGATATCCCCGCGGGGCTTAGCACAGATACGCAGTATTTT. Encoded protein: CASSQDIPAGLSTDTQYF. The full variable domain, in which reference TRBV14 and TRBJ2-3 provide the parts outside the CDR3, is EAGVTQFPSHSVIEKGQTVTLRCDPISGHDNLYWYRRVMGKEIKFLLHFVKESKQDESGMPNNRFLAERTGGTYSTLKVQPAELEDSGVYFCASSQDIPAGLSTDTQYFGPGTRLTVL.